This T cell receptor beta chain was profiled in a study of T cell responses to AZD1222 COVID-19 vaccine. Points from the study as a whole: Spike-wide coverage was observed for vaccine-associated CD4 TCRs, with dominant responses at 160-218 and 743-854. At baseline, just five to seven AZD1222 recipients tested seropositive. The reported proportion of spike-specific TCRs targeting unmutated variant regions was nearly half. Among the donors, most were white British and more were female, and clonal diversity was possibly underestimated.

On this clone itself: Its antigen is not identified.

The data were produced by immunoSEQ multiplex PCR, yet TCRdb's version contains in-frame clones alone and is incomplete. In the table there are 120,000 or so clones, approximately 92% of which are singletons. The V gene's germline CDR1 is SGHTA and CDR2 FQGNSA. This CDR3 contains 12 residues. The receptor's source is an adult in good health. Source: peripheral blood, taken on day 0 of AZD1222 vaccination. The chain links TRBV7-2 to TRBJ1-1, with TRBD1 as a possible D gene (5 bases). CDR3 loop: CATRGGNTEAFF. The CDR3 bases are TGTGCAACTCGGGGCGGGAACACTGAAGCTTTCTTT.